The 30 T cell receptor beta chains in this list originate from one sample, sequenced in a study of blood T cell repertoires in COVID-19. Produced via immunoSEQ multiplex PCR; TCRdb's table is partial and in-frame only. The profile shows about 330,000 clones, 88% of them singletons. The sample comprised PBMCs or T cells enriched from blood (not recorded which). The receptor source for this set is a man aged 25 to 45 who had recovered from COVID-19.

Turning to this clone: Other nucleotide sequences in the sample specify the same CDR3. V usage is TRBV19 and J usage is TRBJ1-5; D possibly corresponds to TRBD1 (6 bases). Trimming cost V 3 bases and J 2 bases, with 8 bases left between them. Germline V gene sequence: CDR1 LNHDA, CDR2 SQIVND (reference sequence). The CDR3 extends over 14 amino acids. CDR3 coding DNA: TGTGCCAGTAGTATCAGGGGTGGCAATCAGCCCCAGCATTTT. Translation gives CASSIRGGNQPQHF.

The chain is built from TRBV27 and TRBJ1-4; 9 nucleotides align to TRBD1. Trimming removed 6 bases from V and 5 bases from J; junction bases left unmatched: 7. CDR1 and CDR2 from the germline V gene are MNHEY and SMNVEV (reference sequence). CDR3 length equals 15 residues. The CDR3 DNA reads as TGTGCCAGCAGGCCTACCGGGACAGGGAATGAAAAACTGTTTTTT. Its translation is CASRPTGTGNEKLFF.

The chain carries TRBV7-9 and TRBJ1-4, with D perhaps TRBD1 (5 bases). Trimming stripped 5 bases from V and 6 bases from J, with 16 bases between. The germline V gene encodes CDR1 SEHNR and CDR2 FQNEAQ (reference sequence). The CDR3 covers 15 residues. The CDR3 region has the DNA TGTGCCAGCAGCCTCGGGGGTCTGGGGTATGAAAAACTGTTTTTT. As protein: CASSLGGLGYEKLFF.

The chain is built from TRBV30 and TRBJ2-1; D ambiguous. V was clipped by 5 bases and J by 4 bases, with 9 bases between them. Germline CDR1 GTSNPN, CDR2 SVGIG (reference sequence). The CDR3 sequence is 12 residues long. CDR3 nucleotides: TGTGCCTGGGGTGCTACTTACAATGAGCAGTTCTTC. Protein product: CAWGATYNEQFF.

CDR3 coding DNA: TGCGCCAGCAGCAGAGGACAGGCAAACACTGAAGCTTTCTTT. This sequence encodes CASSRGQANTEAFF. V usage is TRBV5-1 and J usage is TRBJ1-1; 7 bases are shared with TRBD1. CDR3 length equals 14 residues. V shed 4 bases and J 2 bases; nucleotides not matched to a gene: 5. Germline V CDR1 and CDR2: SGHRS, YFSETQ.

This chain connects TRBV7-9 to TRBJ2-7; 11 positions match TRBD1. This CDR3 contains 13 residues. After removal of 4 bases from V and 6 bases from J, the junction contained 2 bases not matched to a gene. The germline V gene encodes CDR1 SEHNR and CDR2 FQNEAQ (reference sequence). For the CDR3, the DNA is TGTGCCAGCAGCTCGGGGACAGGGGGCGAGCAGTACTTC. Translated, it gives CASSSGTGGEQYF.

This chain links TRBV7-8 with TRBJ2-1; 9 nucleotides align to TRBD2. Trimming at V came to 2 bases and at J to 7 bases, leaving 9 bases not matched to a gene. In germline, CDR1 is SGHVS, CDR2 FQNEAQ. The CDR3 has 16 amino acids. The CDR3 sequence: CASSLSRAGGPNEQFF. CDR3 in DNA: TGTGCCAGCAGCTTAAGCCGGGCGGGGGGGCCGAATGAGCAGTTCTTC.

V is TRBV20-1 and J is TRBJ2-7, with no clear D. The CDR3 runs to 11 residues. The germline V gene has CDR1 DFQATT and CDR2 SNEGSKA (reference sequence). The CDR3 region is CSVTKNYEQYF. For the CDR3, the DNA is TGCAGCGTAACTAAAAACTACGAGCAGTACTTC.

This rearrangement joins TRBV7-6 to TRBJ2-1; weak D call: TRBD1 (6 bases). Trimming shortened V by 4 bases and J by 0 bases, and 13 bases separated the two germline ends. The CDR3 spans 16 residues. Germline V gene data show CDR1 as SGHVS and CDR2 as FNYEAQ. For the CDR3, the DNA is TGTGCCAGCAGCTCAACAAAGGACAGCTCCTACAATGAGCAGTTCTTC. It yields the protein CASSSTKDSSYNEQFF.

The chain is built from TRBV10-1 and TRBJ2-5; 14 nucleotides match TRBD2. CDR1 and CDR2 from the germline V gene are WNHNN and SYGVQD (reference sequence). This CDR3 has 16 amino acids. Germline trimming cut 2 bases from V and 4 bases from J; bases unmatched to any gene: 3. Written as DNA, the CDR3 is TGCGCCAGCAGTGAGGGGACTAGCGGGGGACGAGAGACCCAGTACTTC. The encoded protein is CASSEGTSGGRETQYF.

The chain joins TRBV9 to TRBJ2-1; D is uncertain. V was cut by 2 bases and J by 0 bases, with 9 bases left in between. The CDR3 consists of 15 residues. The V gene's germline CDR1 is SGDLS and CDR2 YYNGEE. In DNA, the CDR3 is TGTGCCAGCAGCGTCCATTTTAGCTCCTACAATGAGCAGTTCTTC. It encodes CASSVHFSSYNEQFF. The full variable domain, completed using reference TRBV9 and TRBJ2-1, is DSGVTQTPKHLITATGQRVTLRCSPRSGDLSVYWYQQSLDQGLQFLIQYYNGEERAKGNILERFSAQQFPDLHSELNLSSLELGDSALYFCASSVHFSSYNEQFFGPGTRLTVL.

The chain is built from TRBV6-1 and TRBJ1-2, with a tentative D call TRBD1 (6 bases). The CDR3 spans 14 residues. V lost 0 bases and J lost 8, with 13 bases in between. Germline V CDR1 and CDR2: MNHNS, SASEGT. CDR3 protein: CASSEAAGARGYTF. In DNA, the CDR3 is TGTGCCAGCAGTGAAGCTGCAGGGGCTCGGGGCTACACCTTC.

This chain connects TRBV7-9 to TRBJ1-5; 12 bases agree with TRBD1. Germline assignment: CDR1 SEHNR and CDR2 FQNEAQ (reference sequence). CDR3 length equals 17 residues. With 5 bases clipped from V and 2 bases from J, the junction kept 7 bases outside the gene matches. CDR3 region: CASSPGTGGEGNQPQHF. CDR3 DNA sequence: TGTGCCAGCAGCCCCGGGACAGGGGGCGAAGGCAATCAGCCCCAGCATTTT.

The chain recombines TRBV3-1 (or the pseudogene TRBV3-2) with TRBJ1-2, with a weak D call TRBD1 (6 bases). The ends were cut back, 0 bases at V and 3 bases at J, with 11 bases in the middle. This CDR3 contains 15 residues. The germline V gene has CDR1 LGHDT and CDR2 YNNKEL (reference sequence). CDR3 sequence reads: CASSQDIQGDYGYTF. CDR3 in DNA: TGTGCCAGCAGCCAAGATATACAGGGTGACTATGGCTACACCTTC.

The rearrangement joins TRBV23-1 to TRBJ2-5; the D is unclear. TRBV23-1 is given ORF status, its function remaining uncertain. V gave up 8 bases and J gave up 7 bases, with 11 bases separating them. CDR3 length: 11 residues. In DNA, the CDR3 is TGCGCCAGCCCCCGCCCCGGGACCCAGTACTTC. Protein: CASPRPGTQYF.

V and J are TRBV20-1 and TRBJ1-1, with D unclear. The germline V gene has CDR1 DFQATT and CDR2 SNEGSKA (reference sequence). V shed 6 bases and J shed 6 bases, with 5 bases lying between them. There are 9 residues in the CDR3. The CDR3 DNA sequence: TGCAGTGCGAGCCCTGAAGCTTTCTTT. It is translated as CSASPEAFF.

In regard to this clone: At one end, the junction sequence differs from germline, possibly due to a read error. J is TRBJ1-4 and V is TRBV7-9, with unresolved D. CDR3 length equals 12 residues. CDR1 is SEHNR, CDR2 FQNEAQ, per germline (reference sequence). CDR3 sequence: CASNLVSGKLFF. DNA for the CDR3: TGTGCCAGCAACTTAGTCAGCGGAAAACTGTTTTTT.

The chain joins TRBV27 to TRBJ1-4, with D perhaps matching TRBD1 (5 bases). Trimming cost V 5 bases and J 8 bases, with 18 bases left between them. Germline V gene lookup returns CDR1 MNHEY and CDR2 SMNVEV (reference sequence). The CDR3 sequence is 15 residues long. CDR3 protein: CASSRLGGGGEKLFF. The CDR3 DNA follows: TGTGCCAGCAGTCGGCTGGGGGGAGGTGGGGAAAAACTGTTTTTT.

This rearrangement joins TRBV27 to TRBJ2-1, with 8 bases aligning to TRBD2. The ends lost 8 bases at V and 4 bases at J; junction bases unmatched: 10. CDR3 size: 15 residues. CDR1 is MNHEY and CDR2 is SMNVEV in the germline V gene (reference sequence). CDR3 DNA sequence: TGTGCCAGCGCACTAAGCGGGGGAGCGTACAATGAGCAGTTCTTC. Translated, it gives CASALSGGAYNEQFF.

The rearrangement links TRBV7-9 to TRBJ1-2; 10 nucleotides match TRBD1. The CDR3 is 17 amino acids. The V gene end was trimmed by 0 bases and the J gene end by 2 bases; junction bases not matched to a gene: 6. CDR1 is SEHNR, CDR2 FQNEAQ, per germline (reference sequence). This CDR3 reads CASSLAGTGAMNYGYTF. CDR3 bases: TGTGCCAGCAGCTTAGCTGGGACAGGGGCGATGAACTATGGCTACACCTTC.

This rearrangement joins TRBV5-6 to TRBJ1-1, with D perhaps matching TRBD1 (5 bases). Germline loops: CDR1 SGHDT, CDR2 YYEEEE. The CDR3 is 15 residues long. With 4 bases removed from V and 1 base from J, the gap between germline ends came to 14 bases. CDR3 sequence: CASSPFPGQNTEAFF. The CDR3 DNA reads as TGTGCCAGCAGCCCATTTCCAGGGCAGAACACTGAAGCTTTCTTT.

The CDR3 here is CASSPTSHRGQPQHF. The CDR3 DNA sequence: TGTGCCAGCAGTCCGACATCCCATAGGGGTCAGCCCCAGCATTTT. The genes are TRBV27 and TRBJ1-5, with a possible D match to TRBD1 (5 bases). The germline gives CDR1 MNHEY, CDR2 SMNVEV (reference sequence). Trimming removed 5 bases from V and 6 bases from J, with 17 bases in between. This CDR3 has 15 residues.

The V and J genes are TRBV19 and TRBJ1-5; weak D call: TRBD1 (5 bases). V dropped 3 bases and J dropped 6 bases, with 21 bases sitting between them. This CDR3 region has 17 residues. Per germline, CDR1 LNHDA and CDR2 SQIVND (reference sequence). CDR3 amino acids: CASSISIGSGFRQPQHF. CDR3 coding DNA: TGTGCCAGTAGTATTAGCATCGGGTCAGGGTTTCGTCAGCCCCAGCATTTT.

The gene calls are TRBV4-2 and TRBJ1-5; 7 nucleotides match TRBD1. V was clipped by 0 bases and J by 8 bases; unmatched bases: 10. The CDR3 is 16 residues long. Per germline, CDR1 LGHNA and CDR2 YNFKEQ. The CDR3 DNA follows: TGTGCCAGCAGCCAAGATTACGACAGGGCTTCGGAGCCCCAGCATTTT. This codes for CASSQDYDRASEPQHF.

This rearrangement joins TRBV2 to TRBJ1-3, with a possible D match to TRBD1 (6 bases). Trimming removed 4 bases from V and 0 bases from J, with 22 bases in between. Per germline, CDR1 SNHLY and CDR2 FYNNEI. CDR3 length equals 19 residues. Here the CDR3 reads CASSGSQGQSLYSGNTIYF. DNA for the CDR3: TGTGCCAGCAGTGGCTCCCAGGGGCAGTCGTTATACTCTGGAAACACCATATATTTT.

The DNA for the CDR3 is TGTGCCAGCAGTGAATATCTAGGGGGCAAAAACACCGGGGAGCTGTTTTTT. This gives the protein CASSEYLGGKNTGELFF. The V call is TRBV25-1, the J call TRBJ2-2; 7 positions agree with TRBD1. CDR3 length: 17 residues. Germline V gene sequence: CDR1 MGHDK, CDR2 SYGVNS. V shed 0 bases, J shed 2 bases, and the junction held 6 bases outside the gene matches. The full variable domain, rest sourced from reference TRBV25-1 and TRBJ2-2, is EADIYQTPRYLVIGTGKKITLECSQTMGHDKMYWYQQDPGMELHLIHYSYGVNSTEKGDLSSESTVSRIRTEHFPLTLESARPSHTSQYLCASSEYLGGKNTGELFFGEGSRLTVL.

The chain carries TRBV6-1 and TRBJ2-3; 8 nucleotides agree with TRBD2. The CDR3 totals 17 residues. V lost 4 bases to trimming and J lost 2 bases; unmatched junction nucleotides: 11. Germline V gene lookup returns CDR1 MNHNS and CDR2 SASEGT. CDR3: CASSAPGVAGNTDTQYF. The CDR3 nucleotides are TGTGCCAGCAGTGCCCCAGGGGTAGCGGGGAACACAGATACGCAGTATTTT.

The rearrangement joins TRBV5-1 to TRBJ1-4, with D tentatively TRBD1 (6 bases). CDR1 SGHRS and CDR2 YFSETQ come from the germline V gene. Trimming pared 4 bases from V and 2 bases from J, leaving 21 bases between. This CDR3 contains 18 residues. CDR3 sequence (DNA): TGCGCCAGCAGCCCCATAGGGACATTGGTCCTTACTAATGAAAAACTGTTTTTT. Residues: CASSPIGTLVLTNEKLFF.

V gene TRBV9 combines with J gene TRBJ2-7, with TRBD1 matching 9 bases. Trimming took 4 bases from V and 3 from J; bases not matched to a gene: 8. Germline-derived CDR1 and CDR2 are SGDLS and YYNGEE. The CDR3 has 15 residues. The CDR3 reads CASSLGTGTNYEQYF. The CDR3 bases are TGTGCCAGCAGCCTTGGGACAGGGACCAACTACGAGCAGTACTTC.

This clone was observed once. DNA of the CDR3: TGCGCCAGCAGCCCCGACAGGGGGCTCGAAAAACTGTTTTTT. Translation: CASSPDRGLEKLFF. The chain employs TRBV5-1 and TRBJ1-4; 10 bases are shared with TRBD1. Looked up from germline, CDR1 is SGHRS and CDR2 is YFSETQ. V shed 4 bases and J 8 bases; nucleotides not matched to a gene: 5. The CDR3 has 14 residues.